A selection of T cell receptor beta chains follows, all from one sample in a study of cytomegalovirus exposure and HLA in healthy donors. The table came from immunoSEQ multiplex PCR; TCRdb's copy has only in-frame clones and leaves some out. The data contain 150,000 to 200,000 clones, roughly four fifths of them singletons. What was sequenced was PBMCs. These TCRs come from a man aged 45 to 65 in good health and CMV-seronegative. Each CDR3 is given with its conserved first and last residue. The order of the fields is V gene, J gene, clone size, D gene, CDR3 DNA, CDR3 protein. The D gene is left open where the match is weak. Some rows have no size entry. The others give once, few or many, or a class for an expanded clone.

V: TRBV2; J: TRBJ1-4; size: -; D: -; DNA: TGTGCCAGCAGTGTTGAGGGGGCAACTAATGAAAAACTGTTTTTT; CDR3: CASSVEGATNEKLFF
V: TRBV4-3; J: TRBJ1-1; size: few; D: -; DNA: TGCGCCAGCAGTGAGGTTGCGGGGGTTGGGAACACTGAAGCTTTCTTT; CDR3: CASSEVAGVGNTEAFF
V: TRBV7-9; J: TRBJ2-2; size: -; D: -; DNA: TGTTCCAGCAGCTTAGTTAGTATCATCGACACCGGGGAGCTGTTTTTT; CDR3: CSSSLVSIIDTGELFF
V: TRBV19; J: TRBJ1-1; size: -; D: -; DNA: TGTGCCAGTAGCCTCTCCGGGAACACTGAAGCTTTCTTT; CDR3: CASSLSGNTEAFF
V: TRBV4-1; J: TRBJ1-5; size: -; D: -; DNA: TGCGCCAGCAGCCGTCAGGGAACTGGCAATCAGCCCCAGCATTTT; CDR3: CASSRQGTGNQPQHF
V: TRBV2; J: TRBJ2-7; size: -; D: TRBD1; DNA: TGTGCCAGTTCTCAACTATCCGGGACAGGGGGCTTCTACGAGCAGTACTTC; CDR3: CASSQLSGTGGFYEQYF
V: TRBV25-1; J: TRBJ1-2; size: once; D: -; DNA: TGTGCCAGCAGTGTACGGAACTATGGCTACACCTTC; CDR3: CASSVRNYGYTF
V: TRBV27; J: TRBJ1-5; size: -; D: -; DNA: TGTGCCAGCGGAGCATATCAGCCCCAGCATTTT; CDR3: CASGAYQPQHF
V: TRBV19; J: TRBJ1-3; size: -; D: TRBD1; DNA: TGTGCCAGTAGAGTTCCGGGACAGGGGAACACCATATATTTT; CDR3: CASRVPGQGNTIYF
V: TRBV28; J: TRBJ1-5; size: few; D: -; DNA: TGTGCCAGCCATAGCGGGGACACTATAGCCCAGCATTTT; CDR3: CASHSGDTIAQHF
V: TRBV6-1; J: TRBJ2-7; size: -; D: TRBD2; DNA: TGTGCCAGCAGTCCCTCGGCGGGGGGAGGCCACGAGCAGTACTTC; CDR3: CASSPSAGGGHEQYF
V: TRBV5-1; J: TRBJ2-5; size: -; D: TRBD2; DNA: TGCGCCAGCAGCTTGTTACTAGCGGGAGCGACGGGGACCCAGTACTTC; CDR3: CASSLLLAGATGTQYF
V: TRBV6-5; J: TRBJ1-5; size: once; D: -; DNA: TGTGCCAGCAGTGAGTCGGGTAATCAGCCCCAGCATTTT; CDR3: CASSESGNQPQHF
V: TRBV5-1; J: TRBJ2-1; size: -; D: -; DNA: TGCGCCAGCAGCACTATGGCGGACAATGAGCAGTTCTTC; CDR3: CASSTMADNEQFF
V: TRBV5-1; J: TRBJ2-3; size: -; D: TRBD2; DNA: TGCGCCAGCAGCACGACTAGCGGGTACAGCACAGATACGCAGTATTTT; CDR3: CASSTTSGYSTDTQYF
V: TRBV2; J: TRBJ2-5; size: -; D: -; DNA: TGTGCCAGCAATCCGGCGAGGAAAGAGACCCAGTACTTC; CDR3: CASNPARKETQYF
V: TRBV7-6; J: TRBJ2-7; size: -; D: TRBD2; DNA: TGTGCCAGCAGCTTAGGGACTAGCGGGATAGGGGAGCAGTACTTC; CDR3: CASSLGTSGIGEQYF
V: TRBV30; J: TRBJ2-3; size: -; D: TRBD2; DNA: TGTGCCGGGGCTAGCGGGGGGACAGATACGCAGTATTTT; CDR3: CAGASGGTDTQYF
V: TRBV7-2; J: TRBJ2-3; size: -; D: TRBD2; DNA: TGTGCCAGCAGCCGGAGGGGACTAGCGGGGGGCTTTAACACAGATACGCAGTATTTT; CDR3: CASSRRGLAGGFNTDTQYF
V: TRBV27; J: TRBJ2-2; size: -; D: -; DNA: TGTGCCAGCAGTCTCTACCGGGGTTCCACGTTCGCGAACACCGGGGAGCTGTTTTTT; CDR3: CASSLYRGSTFANTGELFF
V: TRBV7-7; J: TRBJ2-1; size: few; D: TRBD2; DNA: TGTGCTAGCAGCTTGACACTCAAGCGGGGGGACTCCTACAATGAGCAGTTCTTC; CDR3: CASSLTLKRGDSYNEQFF
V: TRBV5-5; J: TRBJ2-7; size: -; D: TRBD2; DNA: TGTGCCAGCCCCCCCGGGAGGCCGGGAAGCTCCTACGAGCAGTACTTC; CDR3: CASPPGRPGSSYEQYF
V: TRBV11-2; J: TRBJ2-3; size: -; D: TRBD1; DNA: TGTGCCAGCAGCCTCCGGGGACAGCTTACGTATTTT; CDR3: CASSLRGQLTYF
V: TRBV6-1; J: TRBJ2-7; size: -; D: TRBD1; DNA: TGTGCCAGCAGAAGGGGACAGGGGGCGAGGGAGCAGTACTTC; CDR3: CASRRGQGAREQYF
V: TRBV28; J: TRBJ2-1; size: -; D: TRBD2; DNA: TGTGCCAGCAGTTTGATAGCGGGAGGCTCCAATGAGCAGTTCTTC; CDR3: CASSLIAGGSNEQFF
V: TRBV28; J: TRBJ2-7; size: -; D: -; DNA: TGTGCCAGCGTCCCGGCCGGGTACCCCTACGAGCAGTACTTC; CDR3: CASVPAGYPYEQYF
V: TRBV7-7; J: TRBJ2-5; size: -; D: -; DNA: TGTGCTAGCAGCTTAGCAGGTGGCGGAGAGACCCAGTACTTC; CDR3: CASSLAGGGETQYF
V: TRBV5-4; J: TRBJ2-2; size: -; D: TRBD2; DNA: TGTGCCAGCAGCGCGACCCTAGCGGGGGGGCTTGACGGGGAGCTGTTTTTT; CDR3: CASSATLAGGLDGELFF
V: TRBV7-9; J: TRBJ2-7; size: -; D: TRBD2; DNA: TGTGCCAGCAGCGTTTCCGGGACTAGCGGGAGTCGCGAGCAGTACTTC; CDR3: CASSVSGTSGSREQYF
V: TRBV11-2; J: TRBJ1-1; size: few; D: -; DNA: TGTGCCAGCAGCTTCTACACTGAAGCTTTCTTT; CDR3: CASSFYTEAFF
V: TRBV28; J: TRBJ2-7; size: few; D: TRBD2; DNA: TGTGCCAGCAGTTCGTCCGGGACTATGAACTACGAGCAGTACTTC; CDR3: CASSSSGTMNYEQYF
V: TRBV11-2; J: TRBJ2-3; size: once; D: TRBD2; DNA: TGTGCCAGCAGCTTCAGGGCGGGGGGTCTCCGGGATACGCAGTATTTT; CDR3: CASSFRAGGLRDTQYF
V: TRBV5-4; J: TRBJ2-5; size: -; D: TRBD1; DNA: TGTGCCAGCAGCTTGGACAGGGGAGAGACCCAGTACTTC; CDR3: CASSLDRGETQYF
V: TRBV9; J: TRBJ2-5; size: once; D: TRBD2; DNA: TGTGCCAGCGCACCCGGGACTAGCGGGGGCGTACAAGAGACCCAGTACTTC; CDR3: CASAPGTSGGVQETQYF
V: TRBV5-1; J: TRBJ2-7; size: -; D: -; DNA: TGCGCCAGCAGCTTCATGGGGGGCTCCTACGAGCAGTACTTC; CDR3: CASSFMGGSYEQYF
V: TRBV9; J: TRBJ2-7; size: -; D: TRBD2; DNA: TGTGCCAGCAGTCCGACTAGCGGGATATTCGAGCAGTACTTC; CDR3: CASSPTSGIFEQYF
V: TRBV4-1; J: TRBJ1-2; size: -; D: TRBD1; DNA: TGCGCCAGCAGCCGAGCAGGGGGCGTTCCATATGGCTACACCTTC; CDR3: CASSRAGGVPYGYTF
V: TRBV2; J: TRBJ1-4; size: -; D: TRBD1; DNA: TGTGCCAATAGCCCCCAGGGGGTGGCAACTAATGAAAAACTGTTTTTT; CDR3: CANSPQGVATNEKLFF
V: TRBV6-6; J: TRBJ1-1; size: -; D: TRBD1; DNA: TGTGCCAGCAGTCGCTCCAGGGGGCTTAACACTGAAGCTTTCTTT; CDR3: CASSRSRGLNTEAFF
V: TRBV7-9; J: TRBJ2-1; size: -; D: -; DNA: TGTTCCAGCAGCCAAGTAACGGTGTCCTACAATGAGCAGTTCTTC; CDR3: CSSSQVTVSYNEQFF
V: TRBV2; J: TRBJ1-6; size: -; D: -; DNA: TGTGCCAGCAGTAGCGCAGGGGAAGGATCACCCCTCCACTTT; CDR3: CASSSAGEGSPLHF
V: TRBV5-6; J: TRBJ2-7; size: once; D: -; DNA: TGTGCCAGCAGCTTGGTGGGGCAGGGCCTATCCTACGAGCAGTACTTC; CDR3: CASSLVGQGLSYEQYF
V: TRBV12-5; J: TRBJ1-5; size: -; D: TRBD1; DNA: TGTGCTAGTGGCCTCGACAGGGGGGAGGATCAGCCCCAGCATTTT; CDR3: CASGLDRGEDQPQHF
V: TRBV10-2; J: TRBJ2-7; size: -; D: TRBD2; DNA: TGCGCCAGCAACGGACTAGCGGGACCCGCTTCCTACGAGCAGTACTTC; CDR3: CASNGLAGPASYEQYF
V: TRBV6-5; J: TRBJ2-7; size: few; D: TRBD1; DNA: TGTGCCAGCAGTTCCCCGGGACAGGGGTCCTACGAGCAGTACTTC; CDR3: CASSSPGQGSYEQYF